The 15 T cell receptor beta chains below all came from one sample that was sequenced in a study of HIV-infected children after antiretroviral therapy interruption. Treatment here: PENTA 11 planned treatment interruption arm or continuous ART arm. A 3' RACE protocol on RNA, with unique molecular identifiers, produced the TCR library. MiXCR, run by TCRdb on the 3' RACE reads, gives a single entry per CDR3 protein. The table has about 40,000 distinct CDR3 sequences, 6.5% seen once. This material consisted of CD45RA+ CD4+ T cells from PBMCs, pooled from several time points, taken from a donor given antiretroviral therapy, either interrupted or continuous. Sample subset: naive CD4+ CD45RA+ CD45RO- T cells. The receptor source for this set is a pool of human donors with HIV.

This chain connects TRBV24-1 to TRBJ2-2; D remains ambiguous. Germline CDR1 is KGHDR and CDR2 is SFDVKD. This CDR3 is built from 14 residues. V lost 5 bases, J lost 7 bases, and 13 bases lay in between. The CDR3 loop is CATSAARKSGELFF. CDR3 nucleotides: TGTGCCACCAGTGCCGCTAGGAAAAGCGGGGAGCTGTTTTTT.

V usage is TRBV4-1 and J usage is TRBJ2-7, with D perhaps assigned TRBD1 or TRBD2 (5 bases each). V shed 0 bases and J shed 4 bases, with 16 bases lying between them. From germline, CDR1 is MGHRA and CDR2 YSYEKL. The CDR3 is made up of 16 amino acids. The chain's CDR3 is CASSQESGTASYEQYF. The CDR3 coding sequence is TGCGCCAGCAGCCAAGAGTCCGGGACGGCTTCGTACGAGCAGTACTTC.

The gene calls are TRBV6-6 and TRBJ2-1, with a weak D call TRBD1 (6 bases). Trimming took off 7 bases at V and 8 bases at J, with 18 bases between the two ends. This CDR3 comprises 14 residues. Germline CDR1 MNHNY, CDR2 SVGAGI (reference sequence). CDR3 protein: CASINPAGADEQFF. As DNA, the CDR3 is TGTGCCAGCATCAATCCCGCAGGGGCAGATGAGCAGTTCTTC.

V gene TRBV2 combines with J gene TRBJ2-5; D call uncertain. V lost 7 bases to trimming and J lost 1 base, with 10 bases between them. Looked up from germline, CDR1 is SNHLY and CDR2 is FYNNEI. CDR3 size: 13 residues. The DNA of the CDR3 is TGTGCCAGCAATTCTGAGGTCCAAGAGACCCAGTACTTC. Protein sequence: CASNSEVQETQYF.

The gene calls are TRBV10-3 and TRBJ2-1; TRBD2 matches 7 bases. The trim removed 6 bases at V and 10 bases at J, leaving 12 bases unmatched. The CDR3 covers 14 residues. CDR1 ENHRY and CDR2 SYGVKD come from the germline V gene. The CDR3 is CAIRSGTDFREQFF. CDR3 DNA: TGTGCCATCAGAAGCGGGACGGATTTTAGGGAGCAGTTCTTC.

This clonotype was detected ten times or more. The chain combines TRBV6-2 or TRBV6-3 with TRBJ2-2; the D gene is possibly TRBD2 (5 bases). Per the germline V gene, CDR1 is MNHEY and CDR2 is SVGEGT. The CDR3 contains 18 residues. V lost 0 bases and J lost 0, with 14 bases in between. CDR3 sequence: CASSYSNRAAANTGELFF. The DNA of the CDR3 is TGTGCCAGCAGTTACTCGAATCGAGCGGCGGCGAACACCGGGGAGCTGTTTTTT.

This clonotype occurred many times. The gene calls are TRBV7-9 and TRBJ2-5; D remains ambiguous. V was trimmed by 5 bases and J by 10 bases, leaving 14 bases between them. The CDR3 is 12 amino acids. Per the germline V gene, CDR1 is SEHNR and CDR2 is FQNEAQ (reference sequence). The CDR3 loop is CASSTTDGGQYF. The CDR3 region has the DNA TGTGCCAGCAGCACCACCGACGGCGGCCAGTACTTC.

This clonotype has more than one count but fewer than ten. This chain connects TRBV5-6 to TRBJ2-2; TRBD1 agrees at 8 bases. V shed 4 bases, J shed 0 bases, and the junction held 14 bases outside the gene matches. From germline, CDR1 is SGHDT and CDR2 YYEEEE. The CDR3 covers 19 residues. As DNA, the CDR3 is TGTGCCAGCAGCAGAGGCCGGGACAGGAGTATATCGAACACCGGGGAGCTGTTTTTT. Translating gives CASSRGRDRSISNTGELFF. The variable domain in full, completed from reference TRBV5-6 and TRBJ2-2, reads DAGVTQSPTHLIKTRGQQVTLRCSPKSGHDTVSWYQQALGQGPQFIFQYYEEEERQRGNFPDRFSGHQFPNYSSELNVNALLLGDSALYLCASSRGRDRSISNTGELFFGEGSRLTVL.

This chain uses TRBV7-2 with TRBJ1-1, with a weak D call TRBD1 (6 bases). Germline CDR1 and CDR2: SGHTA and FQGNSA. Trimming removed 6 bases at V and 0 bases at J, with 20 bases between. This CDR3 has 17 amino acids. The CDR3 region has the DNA TGTGCCAGCAGTTACAAATCCGGGGGCAGCTTGAACACTGAAGCTTTCTTT. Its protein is CASSYKSGGSLNTEAFF.

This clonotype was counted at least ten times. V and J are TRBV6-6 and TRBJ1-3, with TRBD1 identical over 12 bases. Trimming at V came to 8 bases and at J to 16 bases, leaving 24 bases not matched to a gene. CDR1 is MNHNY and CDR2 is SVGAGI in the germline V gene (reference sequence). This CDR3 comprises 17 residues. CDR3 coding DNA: TGTGCCAGCGGTGCGTCCCGGGACAGGGGGCTTGGAAATACGCTCTATTTT. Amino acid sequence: CASGASRDRGLGNTLYF.

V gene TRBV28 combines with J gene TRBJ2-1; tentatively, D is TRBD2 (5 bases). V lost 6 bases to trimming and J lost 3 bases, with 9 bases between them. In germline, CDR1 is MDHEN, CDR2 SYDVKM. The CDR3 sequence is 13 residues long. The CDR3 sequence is CASSPGNYNEQFF. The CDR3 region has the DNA TGTGCCAGCAGCCCCGGGAACTACAATGAGCAGTTCTTC.

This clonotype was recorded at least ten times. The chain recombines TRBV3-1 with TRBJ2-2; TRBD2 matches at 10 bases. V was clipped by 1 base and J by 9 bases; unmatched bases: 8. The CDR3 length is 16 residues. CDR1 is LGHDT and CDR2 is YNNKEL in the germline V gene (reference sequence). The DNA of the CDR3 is TGTGCCAGCAGCCAAGTACCTAGCGGGAGTCTCAGGGAGCTGTTTTTT. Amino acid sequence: CASSQVPSGSLRELFF. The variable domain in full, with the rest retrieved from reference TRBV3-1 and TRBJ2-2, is DTAVSQTPKYLVTQMGNDKSIKCEQNLGHDTMYWYKQDSKKFLKIMFSYNNKELIINETVPNRFSPKSPDKAHLNLHINSLELGDSAVYFCASSQVPSGSLRELFFGEGSRLTVL.

The CDR3: CAWSQGSRETQYF. The DNA of the CDR3 is TGTGCCTGGAGTCAGGGATCGCGGGAGACCCAGTACTTC. The chain couples TRBV30 to TRBJ2-5; a possible D gene is TRBD1 (5 bases). CDR1 GTSNPN and CDR2 SVGIG come from the germline V gene (reference sequence). The V and J ends lost 2 bases and 5 bases respectively, with 12 bases between them. This CDR3 is 13 amino acids long.

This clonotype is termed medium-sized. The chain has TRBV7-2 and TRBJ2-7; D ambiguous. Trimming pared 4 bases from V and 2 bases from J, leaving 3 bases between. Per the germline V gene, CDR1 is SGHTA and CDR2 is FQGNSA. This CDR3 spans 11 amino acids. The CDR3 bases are TGTGCCAGCAGCTCCCCCTACGAGCAGTACTTC. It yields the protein CASSSPYEQYF.

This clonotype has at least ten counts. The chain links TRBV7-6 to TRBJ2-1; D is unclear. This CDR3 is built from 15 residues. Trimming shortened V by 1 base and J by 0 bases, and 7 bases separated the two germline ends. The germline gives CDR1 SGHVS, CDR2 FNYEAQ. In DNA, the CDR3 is TGTGCCAGCAGCTTAGAACTCAGCTCCTACAATGAGCAGTTCTTC. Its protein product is CASSLELSSYNEQFF.